Listed below are T cell receptor beta chains from one sample, sequenced in a study of CD8 T cells in ankylosing spondylitis. One entry per CDR3 protein, called by TCRdb with MiXCR from the 5' RACE reads. The sample lists 310,000 or so distinct CDR3 sequences; over 15% were seen once. The sequenced sample consisted of blood, either unsorted or a sorted T cell fraction (not recorded which). The origin of the receptors is a male donor with ankylosing spondylitis or in good health (not recorded which). The CDR3 runs from the conserved cysteine through the conserved F or W. Fields, in order: V gene, J gene, clone size, D gene, CDR3 DNA, CDR3 protein. D genes are given only for firm matches. Clone size appears in some rows only: once, few, many, or a class for an expanded clone.

TRBV27	TRBJ2-3	.	.	TGTGCCAGCAGTCACGAGACTATCACAGATACGCAGTATTTT	CASSHETITDTQYF
TRBV19	TRBJ2-1	few	.	TGTGCCAGTAGTATATTGGAGGGACTGTCCTACAATGAGCAGTTCTTC	CASSILEGLSYNEQFF
TRBV9	TRBJ2-3	many	.	TGTGCCAGCAGCCCGAGGGGGGACTGGGATACGCAGTATTTT	CASSPRGDWDTQYF
TRBV14	TRBJ1-4	.	.	TGTGCCAGCAGCCCAGGACAGCAAGGAAAACTGTTTTTT	CASSPGQQGKLFF
TRBV12-3/TRBV12-4	TRBJ2-3	.	.	TGTGCCAGCAGTTTGGACGGACCCGCAGATACGCAGTATTTT	CASSLDGPADTQYF
TRBV7-2	TRBJ1-2	once	TRBD1	TGTGCCAGCAGCTTAATTAACGCAGGGGGCGACGGCTACACCTTC	CASSLINAGGDGYTF
TRBV27	TRBJ2-3	few	.	TGTGCCAGCAGTTTTTTTGGCGGGAGCACAGATACGCAGTATTTT	CASSFFGGSTDTQYF
TRBV6-2/TRBV6-3	TRBJ1-5	few	.	TGTGCCACCAAGGACAGAAGCAATCAGCCCCAGCATTTT	CATKDRSNQPQHF
TRBV28	TRBJ1-5	few	.	TGTGCCAGCAGTCTCCTTGAGGGACACCTCTCCAGGGGCAATCAGCCCCAGCATTTT	CASSLLEGHLSRGNQPQHF
TRBV18	TRBJ1-1	.	.	TGTGCCAGCTCACCGACCGGGACCCCTGAAGCTTTCTTT	CASSPTGTPEAFF
TRBV5-1	TRBJ2-2	many	.	TGCGCCAGCAGCCAGGGACTCCGTGGCGTGACCGGGGAGCTGTTTTTT	CASSQGLRGVTGELFF
TRBV5-5	TRBJ2-5	few	.	TGTGCCAGCAGCTTGGCCGGCTATTGGGCAGGGCAGCAAGAGACCCAGTACTTC	CASSLAGYWAGQQETQYF
TRBV7-9	TRBJ2-3	few	.	TGTGCCAGCAGCGCCGGAGGACCAGATACGCAGTATTTT	CASSAGGPDTQYF
TRBV12-3/TRBV12-4	TRBJ1-1	once	.	TGTGCCAGCAGTTTCCCGAGGTGGGGACGGGACACTGAAGCTTTCTTT	CASSFPRWGRDTEAFF
TRBV15	TRBJ2-3	few	.	TGTGCCACCAGCAGAGATCTAGCAGATACGCAGTATTTT	CATSRDLADTQYF
TRBV18	TRBJ1-2	once	.	TGTGCCAGCTCACGGGATATCTCGGGGGCTGACTATGGCTACACCTTC	CASSRDISGADYGYTF
TRBV20-1	TRBJ2-5	many	TRBD2	TGCAGTGCCCACGGACTAGCGGGAGCTGAAGAGACCCAGTACTTC	CSAHGLAGAEETQYF
TRBV5-1	TRBJ2-3	few	TRBD2	TGCGCCAGCAGCCCCGGGGGGACTAGCACAGATACGCAGTATTTT	CASSPGGTSTDTQYF
TRBV6-4	TRBJ1-6	.	.	TGTGCCAGCAGTGCAACGCCTTATTCACCCCTCCACTTT	CASSATPYSPLHF
TRBV11-3	TRBJ2-3	few	.	TGTGCCAGCAGCTTCGGCGGGGACACAGATACGCAGTATTTT	CASSFGGDTDTQYF
TRBV6-5	TRBJ1-3	few	.	TGTGCCAGCAGTTCGTGGAAGACAGGCCCCTCTGGAAACACCATATATTTT	CASSSWKTGPSGNTIYF
TRBV29-1	TRBJ1-1	few	TRBD1	TGCAGTACCTACAGGGGCGGAGGGACTGAAGCTTTCTTT	CSTYRGGGTEAFF
TRBV4-2	TRBJ1-1	few	.	TGTGCCAGCAGCCAAACGACACCTATGAACACTGAAGCTTTCTTT	CASSQTTPMNTEAFF
TRBV24-1	TRBJ2-2	few	.	TGTGCCACCAGTGATTTCCGCGGGAACACCGGGGAGCTGTTTTTT	CATSDFRGNTGELFF
TRBV12-3/TRBV12-4	TRBJ1-6	.	TRBD1	TGTGCCAGCAGAGGACAGGGGGAAAATTCACCCCTCCACTTT	CASRGQGENSPLHF